This T cell receptor (beta chain) was retrieved from a study of shared clonotypes between healthy human individuals. As for this clone: The antigen remains unidentified.

General observations from the study: It was observed that roughly 5.1% of naive CD4 clonotypes were shared across a few donors. Naive subsets typically showed greater estimated richness than memory subsets.

Profiling relied on immunoSEQ multiplex PCR, and the TCRdb table lists in-frame clones only, not all of them. The top ten hold 0.39% of the sample, which has millions of clones, just over 90% seen once. The sequenced sample was naive CD4+ T cells from PBMCs. Documented subset: CD45RA+ positively selected. This receptor was taken from a man aged 18 to 30 in good health. Some clones in this sample may be carry-over from other donors' samples.

CDR3 DNA sequence: TGTGCCAGCAGTGACCCCGGACAGGGTGGCATTTACGAGCAGTACTTC. Residues: CASSDPGQGGIYEQYF. V usage is TRBV6-1 and J usage is TRBJ2-7; TRBD1 matches at 8 bases. The CDR3 is 16 residues long. Germline trimming cut 3 bases from V and 4 bases from J; bases unmatched to any gene: 11. Germline V gene lookup returns CDR1 MNHNS and CDR2 SASEGT.